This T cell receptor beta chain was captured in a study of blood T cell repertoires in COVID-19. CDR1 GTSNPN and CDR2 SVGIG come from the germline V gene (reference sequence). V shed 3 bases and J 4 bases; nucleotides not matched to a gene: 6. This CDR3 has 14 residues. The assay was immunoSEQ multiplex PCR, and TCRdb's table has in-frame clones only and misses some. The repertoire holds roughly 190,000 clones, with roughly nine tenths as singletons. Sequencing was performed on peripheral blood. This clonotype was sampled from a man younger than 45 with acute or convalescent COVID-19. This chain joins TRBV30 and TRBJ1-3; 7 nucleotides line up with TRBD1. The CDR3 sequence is CAWRGTGVGNTIYF. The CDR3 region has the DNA TGTGCCTGGAGGGGTACAGGGGTCGGAAACACCATATATTTT. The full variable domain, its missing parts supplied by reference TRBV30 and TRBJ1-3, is SQTIHQWPATLVQPVGSPLSLECTVEGTSNPNLYWYRQAAGRGLQLLFYSVGIGQISSEVPQNLSASRPQDRQFILSSKKLLLSDSGFYLCAWRGTGVGNTIYFGEGSWLTVV.